The rows below give T cell receptor beta chains drawn from one sample of a study of blood T cell repertoires in COVID-19. Method: immunoSEQ multiplex PCR; TCRdb's copy keeps in-frame clones and lacks some. The sample has approximately 200,000 clones, roughly 81% seen once. The specimen was peripheral blood. These receptors originate from a man aged 45-60 years who had recovered from COVID-19. The CDR3 runs from the conserved cysteine through the conserved F or W. A D gene is named only where the DNA matches it firmly. Clone size is not always given. Where it is, it says once, few, many or a class for expanded clones.

d_call: -; v_call: TRBV5-1; clone_size: -; j_call: TRBJ2-7; cdr3_aa: CASRPGPTGSYEQYF; cdr3_nt: TGCGCCAGCAGGCCCGGCCCCACGGGTTCCTACGAGCAGTACTTC
d_call: TRBD2; v_call: TRBV18; clone_size: -; j_call: TRBJ2-3; cdr3_aa: CASSPPGGSTQYF; cdr3_nt: TGTGCCAGCTCACCACCGGGGGGGAGTACGCAGTATTTT
d_call: TRBD1; v_call: TRBV11-2; clone_size: few; j_call: TRBJ2-2; cdr3_aa: CASGRQGTGELFF; cdr3_nt: TGTGCCAGCGGACGACAGGGCACCGGGGAGCTGTTTTTT
d_call: TRBD2; v_call: TRBV20-1; clone_size: -; j_call: TRBJ2-1; cdr3_aa: CSASPVGTSGSHEQFF; cdr3_nt: TGCAGTGCTAGTCCGGTAGGGACTAGCGGGAGCCATGAGCAGTTCTTC
d_call: TRBD2; v_call: TRBV6-1; clone_size: -; j_call: TRBJ2-5; cdr3_aa: CASSDLAGGPQETQYF; cdr3_nt: TGTGCCAGCAGTGACCTTGCGGGAGGTCCCCAAGAGACCCAGTACTTC
d_call: TRBD2; v_call: TRBV7-2; clone_size: -; j_call: TRBJ2-7; cdr3_aa: CASSLATSGAPYEQYF; cdr3_nt: TGTGCCAGCAGCTTGGCGACTAGCGGAGCCCCCTACGAGCAGTACTTC
d_call: -; v_call: TRBV9; clone_size: -; j_call: TRBJ2-7; cdr3_aa: CASSGDSLKQYF; cdr3_nt: TGTGCCAGCAGTGGCGACAGTCTCAAGCAGTACTTC
d_call: -; v_call: TRBV29-1; clone_size: -; j_call: TRBJ2-7; cdr3_aa: CSVSTGTNAYEQYF; cdr3_nt: TGCAGCGTTTCAACAGGGACGAATGCCTACGAGCAGTACTTC
d_call: -; v_call: TRBV29-1; clone_size: -; j_call: TRBJ2-1; cdr3_aa: CSVGTPPEQFF; cdr3_nt: TGCAGCGTTGGTACACCCCCTGAGCAGTTCTTC
d_call: -; v_call: TRBV27; clone_size: -; j_call: TRBJ2-3; cdr3_aa: CASSLYAGRTDTQYF; cdr3_nt: TGTGCCAGCAGTTTATACGCGGGCCGCACAGATACGCAGTATTTT
d_call: TRBD1; v_call: TRBV18; clone_size: -; j_call: TRBJ1-1; cdr3_aa: CASSPRTGVNTEAFF; cdr3_nt: TGTGCCAGCTCACCTCGGACAGGCGTGAACACTGAAGCTTTCTTT
d_call: -; v_call: TRBV6-2/TRBV6-3; clone_size: -; j_call: TRBJ2-7; cdr3_aa: CASSSPRGSVGGEQYF; cdr3_nt: TGTGCCAGCAGTTCACCCCGAGGGTCAGTCGGGGGTGAGCAGTACTTC
d_call: TRBD2; v_call: TRBV7-8; clone_size: -; j_call: TRBJ2-7; cdr3_aa: CASSLAGGPYEQYF; cdr3_nt: TGTGCCAGCAGCCTAGCGGGAGGGCCCTACGAGCAGTACTTC
d_call: TRBD1; v_call: TRBV28; clone_size: -; j_call: TRBJ1-5; cdr3_aa: CASPPRRTGVFQPQHF; cdr3_nt: TGTGCCAGCCCCCCGCGTAGGACAGGGGTCTTTCAGCCCCAGCATTTT